These 26 T cell receptor beta chains came from one sample sequenced in a study of tumor and adjacent non-tumor tissue in lung cancer. Three rounds of nested PCR, following a modified ARM-PCR protocol, produced the TCRbeta library. TCRdb re-called the multiplex PCR reads with MiXCR, one entry per CDR3 protein. The sample has 65,000 to 95,000 distinct CDR3 sequences; 55% to 70% are singletons. No cell sorting was done before RNA was extracted from the tissue. Input material: lung tumor tissue. These receptors were taken from a woman aged 70-85 years with non-small cell lung cancer.

J is TRBJ2-3 and V is TRBV6-2 or TRBV6-3; 14 bases are a match to TRBD2. This CDR3 spans 18 amino acids. Germline V lookup: CDR1 MNHEY, CDR2 SVGEGT. In DNA form, the CDR3 reads TGTTCCAACAGAACCGCAGGGACTAGCGGGAGTCTCACAGATACGCAGTATTTT. This codes for CSNRTAGTSGSLTDTQYF.

The V gene is TRBV28, the J gene TRBJ2-7, with D possibly being TRBD2 (6 bases). Germline assignment: CDR1 MDHEN and CDR2 SYDVKM. This CDR3 is built from 14 residues. V was trimmed by 6 bases and J by 4 bases, leaving 16 bases between them. The CDR3 region is CASRRGRISYEQYF. CDR3 coding DNA: TGTGCCAGCAGACGGGGGAGGATATCGTACGAGCAGTACTTC.

As to this clonotype: With a much larger clone just one base away, this may be a read error. The J gene is TRBJ1-1, the V gene TRBV6-1; D uncertain. V lost 3 bases, J lost 9 bases, and 11 bases lay in between. This CDR3 comprises 12 residues. Germline CDR1 is MNHNS and CDR2 is SASEGT. Here the CDR3 reads CASSDRAWKAFF. CDR3 DNA: TGTGCCAGCAGTGATCGGGCATGGAAAGCTTTCTTT.

Remarks on this clonotype: Just one base apart from a much larger clone, this may be a read error. No conserved phenylalanine or tryptophan ends this CDR3, so it is likely a read error. J is TRBJ1-1 and V is TRBV12-3 or TRBV12-4; D not resolved. V lost 6 bases to trimming and J lost 0 bases, with 11 bases between them. The CDR3 runs 14 residues. The CDR3 DNA is TGTGCCAGCAGCCCTCGACGGCTGAACACTGAAGCTTTCCTT. This gives the protein CASSPRRLNTEAFL.

Worth noting for this clonotype: A read error may be the cause here, since a much bigger clone is one base away. The CDR3 reads CSALRDSNTDAFF. The CDR3 DNA is TGCAGTGCTCTAAGGGACAGCAACACTGATGCTTTCTTT. The V and J genes are TRBV20-1 and TRBJ1-1; 7 bases line up with TRBD1. The V gene's germline CDR1 is DFQATT and CDR2 SNEGSKA (reference sequence). The CDR3 has 13 residues.

With respect to this clonotype: A much larger clone lies a single base off, so this may be a read error. This CDR3 is CSVVSAGIPDTQYF. The CDR3 region has the DNA TGCAGCGTTGTATCGGCAGGGATCCCAGATACGCAGTATTTT. V usage is TRBV29-1 and J usage is TRBJ2-3, with D perhaps TRBD1 (5 bases). This CDR3 region has 14 residues. Germline V gene data show CDR1 as SQVTM and CDR2 as ANQGSEA. Trimming removed 4 bases from V and 4 bases from J, with 15 bases in between.

This clonotype came up once. One end of the junction is discordant with germline, which a read error may explain. The chain is built from TRBV7-8 and TRBJ1-2; 9 positions match TRBD1. Germline values: CDR1 SGHVS, CDR2 FQNEAQ. This CDR3 has 16 amino acids. The CDR3 sequence is CGSSLAYRGPNYGYTF. CDR3 in DNA: TGTGGCAGCAGCTTAGCCTACAGGGGGCCCAACTATGGTTACACCTTC.

Turning to this clonotype: This may arise from a read error, as a much more abundant clone is one base away. V usage is TRBV10-1 and J usage is TRBJ1-1; D is undetermined. CDR3 size: 14 residues. The V gene lost 0 bases and the J gene lost 6 bases, with 11 bases spanning the gap. Germline values: CDR1 WNHNN, CDR2 SYGVQD (reference sequence). CDR3 in DNA: TGCGCCAGCAGTGAGTCGATCTCCATCGCTGAAGCTTTCTTT. Translated, it gives CASSESISIAEAFF.

This chain connects TRBV28 to TRBJ2-3; the D is unclear. The CDR3 is 14 amino acids. Germline assignment: CDR1 MDHEN and CDR2 SYDVKM. Trimming removed 8 bases from V and 6 bases from J, with 18 bases in between. CDR3 coding DNA: TGTGCCAGCGGCCTCTCCCTAGGGCGGGATACGCAGTATTTT. Its protein product is CASGLSLGRDTQYF.

This clonotype appeared many times. CDR3 sequence: CASGAPTSRLAEQETQYF. DNA for the CDR3: TGTGCCAGCGGGGCTCCCACATCCCGACTAGCGGAACAAGAGACCCAGTACTTC. The V call is TRBV28, the J call TRBJ2-5; TRBD2 agrees at 9 bases. With 8 bases clipped from V and 2 bases from J, the junction kept 18 bases outside the gene matches. The CDR3 covers 18 residues. Germline V gene lookup returns CDR1 MDHEN and CDR2 SYDVKM.

Notes on this clonotype: At one end the junction does not follow the germline gene, possibly because of a read error. The genes are TRBV6-1 and TRBJ1-1, with D hard to call. This CDR3 is built from 14 residues. Looked up from germline, CDR1 is MNHNS and CDR2 is SASEGT. For the CDR3, the DNA is TGTGCTAGCAGTGATTCTGTCCAGAACACTGGAGCTTTCTTT. Its protein is CASSDSVQNTGAFF.

With regard to this clonotype: Mismatch with germline at one junction end may stem from a read error. V usage is TRBV5-6 and J usage is TRBJ2-2; tentative D call: TRBD1 (5 bases). Germline V lookup: CDR1 SGHDT, CDR2 YYEEEE. The CDR3 runs to 15 residues. The CDR3 nucleotides read TGTGCCAGTAGCTCCCGACAGACCTACAGAGGGGAGCTGTTTTTT. This translates into CASSSRQTYRGELFF.

The chain has TRBV7-9 and TRBJ2-4, with D hard to call. The CDR3 contains 12 residues. V gave up 7 bases and J gave up 7 bases, with 11 bases separating them. Per the germline V gene, CDR1 is SEHNR and CDR2 is FQNEAQ (reference sequence). The CDR3 loop is CASTQSQNIQYF. The CDR3 region has the DNA TGTGCCAGCACCCAATCCCAGAACATTCAGTACTTC. Full variable domain (missing parts from reference TRBV7-9 and TRBJ2-4): DTGVSQNPRHKITKRGQNVTFRCDPISEHNRLYWYRQTLGQGPEFLTYFQNEAQLEKSRLLSDRFSAERPKGSFSTLEIQRTEQGDSAMYLCASTQSQNIQYFGAGTRLSVL.

With respect to this clonotype: No conserved phenylalanine or tryptophan is present at the end of the CDR3, so a read error is the likely explanation. The chain uses TRBV20-1 and TRBJ2-5, with a tentative D call TRBD2 (6 bases). Trimming removed 3 bases at V and 2 bases at J, with 13 bases between. CDR1 DFQATT and CDR2 SNEGSKA come from the germline V gene (reference sequence). The CDR3 covers 14 residues. The CDR3 nucleotides read TGCAGTGCTAGTACATTAGCGGATCAAGAGACCCAGTACCTC. It yields the protein CSASTLADQETQYL.

As to this clonotype: One junction end does not reproduce the germline sequence, and a read error may be involved. The chain is built from TRBV12-5 and TRBJ1-2; no clear D. Germline lookup yields CDR1 LGHNT and CDR2 FRNRAP. The CDR3 totals 13 residues. DNA for the CDR3: TGTGCTAGTGGTTTGGACATAAGCGATGGCCACACCTTC. Its translation: CASGLDISDGHTF.

V and J are TRBV7-9 and TRBJ1-6; D is unresolved. With 7 bases removed from V and 9 bases from J, the gap between germline ends came to 19 bases. The CDR3 has 15 amino acids. The germline V gene has CDR1 SEHNR and CDR2 FQNEAQ (reference sequence). The CDR3 protein is CASTTKGISVSPLHF. CDR3 nucleotides: TGTGCCAGCACTACGAAGGGAATCTCAGTTTCACCCCTCCACTTT.

As for this clonotype: The junction departs from germline at one end; a sequencing error may be responsible. The chain is built from TRBV4-2 and TRBJ2-7; possibly TRBD2 for D (5 bases). The CDR3 spans 22 residues. Germline assignment: CDR1 LGHNA and CDR2 YNFKEQ. The CDR3 sequence is CASCQVFIRLLVGLPCSYEQYF. DNA for the CDR3: TGTGCCAGCTGCCAAGTTTTCATCAGATTACTAGTGGGATTACCGTGCTCCTACGAGCAGTACTTC.

V usage is TRBV29-1 and J usage is TRBJ1-1; D ambiguous. Germline V gene data show CDR1 as SQVTM and CDR2 as ANQGSEA. The CDR3 loop spans 12 amino acids. The CDR3 DNA reads as TGCAGGGTTAGCCTTTCGGGGACTGAAGCTTTCTTT. Translation gives CRVSLSGTEAFF. Combining the CDR3 with reference TRBV29-1 and TRBJ1-1 gives the whole variable domain SAVISQKPSRDICQRGTSLTIQCQVDSQVTMMFWYRQQPGQSLTLIATANQGSEATYESGFVIDKFPISRPNLTFSTLTVSNMSPEDSSIYLCRVSLSGTEAFFGQGTRLTVV.

This clonotype has a handful of counts. The chain joins TRBV20-1 to TRBJ1-1, with no clear D. The CDR3 length is 14 residues. Germline V gene lookup returns CDR1 DFQATT and CDR2 SNEGSKA (reference sequence). V lost 1 base and J lost 0, with 9 bases in between. CDR3 DNA sequence: TGCAGTGCTAGAGCCCATGTCATGAACACTGAAGCTTTCTTT. Residues: CSARAHVMNTEAFF.

Comments on this clonotype: A clone one base away is much larger, so this may be a read error. The V gene is TRBV5-1, the J gene TRBJ2-3; 7 bases agree with TRBD1. The V gene end was trimmed by 0 bases and the J gene end by 4 bases; junction bases not matched to a gene: 11. Germline-derived CDR1 and CDR2 are SGHRS and YFSETQ. The CDR3 consists of 17 residues. In nucleotides, the CDR3 is TGCGCCAGCAGCTTGGATAGACAGGGATATGTCGCAGATACGCAGTATTTT. Translating it yields CASSLDRQGYVADTQYF. The entire variable domain, with the rest obtained from reference TRBV5-1 and TRBJ2-3, is as follows: KAGVTQTPRYLIKTRGQQVTLSCSPISGHRSVSWYQQTPGQGLQFLFEYFSETQRNKGNFPGRFSGRQFSNSRSEMNVSTLELGDSALYLCASSLDRQGYVADTQYFGPGTRLTVL.

To note about this clonotype: This may be a read error: a much more frequent sequence differs by one nucleotide. The gene calls are TRBV11-2 and TRBJ2-7; TRBD1 agrees at 7 bases. This CDR3 has 15 residues. CDR1 is SGHAT and CDR2 is FQNNGV in the germline V gene. The CDR3 sequence: CAGSLRGTDTYEQYF. The CDR3, as DNA: TGTGCCGGCAGCTTAAGGGGGACAGACACCTACGAGCAGTACTTC. The full variable domain, completed using reference TRBV11-2 and TRBJ2-7, is EAGVAQSPRYKIIEKRQSVAFWCNPISGHATLYWYQQILGQGPKLLIQFQNNGVVDDSQLPKDRFSAERLKGVDSTLKIQPAKLEDSAVYLCAGSLRGTDTYEQYFGPGTRLTVT.

This clonotype was counted ten times or more. The V gene is TRBV20-1, the J gene TRBJ1-4; TRBD1 aligns across 7 bases. The germline CDR1 and CDR2 sequences are DFQATT and SNEGSKA (reference sequence). With V trimmed by 3 bases and J by 8 bases, 9 bases remained unmatched. The CDR3 length is 14 residues. CDR3 sequence reads: CSASPGQRAEKLFF. CDR3 DNA: TGCAGTGCTAGTCCGGGACAGCGCGCGGAAAAACTGTTTTTT.

Concerning this clonotype: This may come from a read error, since a much larger clone is one base off. DNA of the CDR3: TGTGCCAGCAGCTTCGGGACGGGAGAAAGCGATCAGCCCCAGCATTTT. Amino acid sequence: CASSFGTGESDQPQHF. V and J are TRBV5-6 and TRBJ1-5, with D tentatively TRBD1 (5 bases). Trimming shortened V by 2 bases and J by 5 bases, and 17 bases separated the two germline ends. Per the germline V gene, CDR1 is SGHDT and CDR2 is YYEEEE. CDR3 length: 16 amino acids.

With regard to this clonotype: Germline is not matched at one junction end, which may reflect a read error. V gene TRBV5-4 combines with J gene TRBJ1-4; D gene ambiguous. Germline V lookup: CDR1 SGHNT, CDR2 YYREEE (reference sequence). CDR3 length: 15 amino acids. Here the CDR3 reads CVSSMNRGIDQKLFF. The CDR3 nucleotides read TGTGTCAGCAGCATGAACCGGGGAATCGATCAAAAACTGTTTTTT.

The chain joins TRBV5-4 to TRBJ2-7, with 8 positions matching TRBD2. The CDR3 loop spans 15 amino acids. Germline V CDR1 and CDR2: SGHNT, YYREEE (reference sequence). V lost 4 bases, J lost 3 bases, and 9 bases stayed unmatched. In nucleotides, the CDR3 is TGTGCCAGCAGCCCGGGACTAGTGGACTTCTACGAGCAGTACTTC. Translation gives CASSPGLVDFYEQYF.

The V call is TRBV28, the J call TRBJ1-3; no reliable D call. The germline V gene has CDR1 MDHEN and CDR2 SYDVKM. This CDR3 has 16 residues. V dropped 3 bases and J dropped 0 bases, with 12 bases sitting between them. The CDR3 DNA reads as TGTGCCAGCAGTTTGGGCCCCCCGAACTCTGGAAACACCATATATTTT. Translation gives CASSLGPPNSGNTIYF.